The clone carrying this T cell receptor beta chain has at least ten counts. Antigen specificity is unknown. This record belongs to a study of identical twins. Each CDR3 protein gets one entry after TCRdb re-called the 5' RACE reads with MiXCR. The sample records hundreds of thousands of distinct CDR3 sequences, around 6% being singletons. Overall study results and limits: One should note that invariant MAIT and iNKT cells could partly confound zero-insertion analyses.

The germline CDR1 and CDR2 sequences are SGHVS and FNYEAQ. Deletions cut 5 bases from V and 4 bases from J, with 11 bases between. The CDR3 totals 13 residues. Sequencing was done on a sample of naive T cells sorted from blood. The clonotype comes from a man aged 18 to 29 in good health. This chain uses TRBV7-6 with TRBJ2-5, with D possibly being TRBD1 (6 bases). The CDR3 region has the DNA TGTGCCAGCAGCCTCCGGACAGTAGAGACCCAGTACTTC. This codes for CASSLRTVETQYF.